The 8 T cell receptor beta chains reported below all come from one sample, sequenced in a study of shared clonotypes between healthy human individuals. Libraries were prepared by immunoSEQ multiplex PCR; TCRdb keeps only in-frame clonotypes and omits some of them. Among 2 million to 3 million clones listed, 90% to 95% were seen once. Sequencing was carried out using naive CD4+ T cells from PBMCs. Documented subset: CD45RA+ positively selected. The receptors were gathered from a man younger than 35 in good health. Some clones in this sample may be carry-over from other donors' samples.

V and J are TRBV29-1 and TRBJ2-5, with D hard to call. In germline, CDR1 is SQVTM, CDR2 ANQGSEA. Trimming removed 4 bases from V and 3 bases from J, with 9 bases in between. CDR3 length: 12 residues. The CDR3 spells CSVVGREETQYF. In DNA form, the CDR3 reads TGCAGCGTTGTAGGGCGAGAAGAGACCCAGTACTTC.

The J gene is TRBJ2-7, the V gene TRBV5-1; no firm D call. Germline V lookup: CDR1 SGHRS, CDR2 YFSETQ. The CDR3 is 12 amino acids. V lost 2 bases, J lost 4 bases, and 7 bases lay in between. For the CDR3, the DNA is TGCGCCAGCAGCTTTATGGGTTACGAGCAGTACTTC. Translated: CASSFMGYEQYF.

The rearrangement joins TRBV2 to TRBJ1-1; D is uncertain. The germline V gene encodes CDR1 SNHLY and CDR2 FYNNEI. Deletions cut 5 bases from V and 1 base from J, with 20 bases between. The CDR3 loop spans 17 amino acids. CDR3 loop: CASSPLLGKMGNTEAFF. Here the CDR3 DNA reads TGTGCCAGCAGTCCCCTTTTGGGAAAAATGGGGAACACTGAAGCTTTCTTT.

The chain carries TRBV5-4 and TRBJ1-4, with D possibly TRBD1 on 6 matching bases. V dropped 4 bases and J dropped 6 bases, with 16 bases sitting between them. Looked up from germline, CDR1 is SGHNT and CDR2 is YYREEE (reference sequence). CDR3 length equals 15 residues. This CDR3 reads CASSEEGGRDEKLFF. Here the CDR3 DNA reads TGTGCCAGCAGCGAAGAGGGGGGAAGGGATGAAAAACTGTTTTTT.

J is TRBJ1-6 and V is TRBV2; tentatively, D is TRBD1 (5 bases). V lost 6 bases, J lost 12 bases, and 12 bases lay in between. In germline, CDR1 is SNHLY, CDR2 FYNNEI. The CDR3 is 12 amino acids. In DNA, the CDR3 is TGTGCCAGCAGAACCGACAGTGAACCCCTCCACTTT. It is translated as CASRTDSEPLHF.

The chain employs TRBV6-6 and TRBJ1-4; D unresolved. V was pared by 3 bases and J by 0 bases, with 8 bases between. Germline lookup yields CDR1 MNHNY and CDR2 SVGAGI (reference sequence). The CDR3 sequence is 15 residues long. The CDR3 DNA follows: TGTGCCAGCAGTTATCTAGATGCAACTAATGAAAAACTGTTTTTT. It encodes CASSYLDATNEKLFF.

The chain couples TRBV14 to TRBJ1-4; the D is unclear. CDR1 and CDR2 from the germline V gene are SGHDN and FVKESK. V lost 1 base to trimming and J lost 10 bases, with 16 bases between them. The CDR3 sequence is 15 residues long. The DNA of the CDR3 is TGTGCCAGCAGCCAAGTCTCGAGCCAGCTGGGAAAACTGTTTTTT. This gives the protein CASSQVSSQLGKLFF.

This clone was counted a single time. The rearrangement uses TRBV28 and TRBJ1-5; TRBD1 agrees at 10 bases. The CDR3 contains 15 residues. Germline V CDR1 and CDR2: MDHEN, SYDVKM. V was clipped by 5 bases and J by 6 bases; unmatched bases: 7. CDR3 sequence reads: CASSVRTGGGQPQHF. The CDR3 DNA follows: TGTGCCAGCAGTGTACGGACAGGGGGGGGTCAGCCCCAGCATTTT.